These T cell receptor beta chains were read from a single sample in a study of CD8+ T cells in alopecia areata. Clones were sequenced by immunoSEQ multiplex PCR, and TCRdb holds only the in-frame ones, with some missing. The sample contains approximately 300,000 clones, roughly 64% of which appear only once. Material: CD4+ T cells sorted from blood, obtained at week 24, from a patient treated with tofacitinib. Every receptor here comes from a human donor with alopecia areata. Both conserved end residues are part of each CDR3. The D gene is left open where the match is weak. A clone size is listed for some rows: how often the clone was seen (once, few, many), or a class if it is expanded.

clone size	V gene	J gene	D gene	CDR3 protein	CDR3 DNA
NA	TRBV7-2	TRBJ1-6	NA	CASSKVGVSPLHF	TGTGCCAGCAGCAAGGTGGGGGTTTCACCCCTCCACTTT
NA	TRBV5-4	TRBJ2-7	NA	CASSQESYEQYF	TGTGCCAGCAGCCAGGAGAGCTACGAGCAGTACTTC
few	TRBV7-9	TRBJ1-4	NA	CASSLDTGGDEKLFF	TGTGCCAGCAGCTTAGATACAGGAGGAGATGAAAAACTGTTTTTT
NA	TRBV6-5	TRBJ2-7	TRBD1	CASSSTGESSYEQYF	TGTGCCAGCAGCTCGACAGGGGAAAGCTCCTACGAGCAGTACTTC
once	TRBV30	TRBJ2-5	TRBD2	CAWSVRRSGNQETQYF	TGTGCCTGGAGTGTACGCCGTAGCGGGAACCAAGAGACCCAGTACTTC
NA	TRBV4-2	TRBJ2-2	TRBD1	CASSPLGTGYTGELFF	TGTGCCAGCAGCCCTCTAGGGACAGGGTACACCGGGGAGCTGTTTTTT
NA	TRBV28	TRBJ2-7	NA	CASSLPPRPYEQYF	TGTGCCAGCAGTTTACCACCTAGGCCCTACGAGCAGTACTTC
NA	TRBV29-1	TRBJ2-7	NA	CSVSRGPSYEQYF	TGCAGCGTTTCCCGGGGGCCCTCCTACGAGCAGTACTTC
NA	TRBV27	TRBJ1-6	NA	CASSRDYNSPLHF	TGTGCCAGCAGTCGGGACTATAATTCACCCCTCCACTTT
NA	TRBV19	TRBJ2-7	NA	CASSDRLAYEQYF	TGTGCCAGCTCCGACAGGCTTGCCTACGAGCAGTACTTC
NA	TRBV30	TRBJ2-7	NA	CAWSVKSGGTVHYEQYF	TGTGCCTGGAGTGTAAAGTCGGGGGGCACCGTCCACTACGAGCAGTACTTC
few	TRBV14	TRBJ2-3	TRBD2	CASSQVLAGGLRYF	TGTGCCAGCAGCCAAGTCCTAGCGGGGGGACTTAGGTATTTT
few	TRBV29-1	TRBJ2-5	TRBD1	CSARQGGLETQYF	TGCAGCGCTCGACAGGGGGGGTTGGAGACCCAGTACTTC
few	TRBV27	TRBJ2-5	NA	CASSSPAGAKKETQYF	TGTGCCAGCAGTTCCCCGGCGGGGGCTAAGAAAGAGACCCAGTACTTC
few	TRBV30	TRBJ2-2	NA	CAWSRVGGRDTGELFF	TGTGCCTGGAGTCGTGTCGGGGGAAGGGACACCGGGGAGCTGTTTTTT
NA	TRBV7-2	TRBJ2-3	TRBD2	CASSLSGGHRTDTQYF	TGTGCCAGCAGCTTATCGGGGGGGCATAGAACAGATACGCAGTATTTT
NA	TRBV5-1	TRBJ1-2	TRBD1	CASSRDRVYGYTF	TGCGCCAGCAGCCGAGACAGGGTTTATGGCTACACCTTC
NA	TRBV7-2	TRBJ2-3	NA	CASRLRGDPTDTQYF	TGTGCCAGCAGATTAAGGGGGGACCCCACAGATACGCAGTATTTT
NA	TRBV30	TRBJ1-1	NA	CASVNSGTRNTEAFF	TGTGCCTCCGTCAACTCAGGGACCCGAAACACTGAAGCTTTCTTT
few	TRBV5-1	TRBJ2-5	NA	CASSLPGAQETQYF	TGCGCCAGCAGCTTACCGGGAGCCCAAGAGACCCAGTACTTC
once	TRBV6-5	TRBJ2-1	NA	CASSLSWGKVNEQFF	TGTGCCAGCAGTTTGAGTTGGGGGAAAGTCAATGAGCAGTTCTTC
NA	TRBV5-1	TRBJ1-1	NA	CASSFGSVNTEAFF	TGCGCCAGCAGCTTCGGATCTGTGAACACTGAAGCTTTCTTT
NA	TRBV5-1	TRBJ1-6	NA	CASRWGLDSPLHF	TGCGCCAGCAGGTGGGGGTTGGATTCACCCCTCCACTTT
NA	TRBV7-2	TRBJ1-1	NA	CASSLISDTEAFF	TGTGCCAGCAGCTTAATCTCGGACACTGAAGCTTTCTTT
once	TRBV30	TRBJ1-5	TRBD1	CAWEEGQGNQPQHF	TGTGCCTGGGAAGAGGGACAGGGCAATCAGCCCCAGCATTTT
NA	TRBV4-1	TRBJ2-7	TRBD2	CASSHFLRLATYEQYF	TGCGCCAGCAGCCATTTCTTGCGACTAGCAACGTACGAGCAGTACTTC
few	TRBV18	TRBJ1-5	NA	CASSPPGGTSNQPQHF	TGTGCCAGCTCACCACCTGGGGGGACGAGCAATCAGCCCCAGCATTTT
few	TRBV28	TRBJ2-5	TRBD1	CASRTGWARETQYF	TGTGCCAGCAGGACAGGGTGGGCCAGGGAGACCCAGTACTTC
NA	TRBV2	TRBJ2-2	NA	CASSRGGNTGELFF	TGTGCCAGCAGCAGGGGTGGAAATACCGGGGAGCTGTTTTTT
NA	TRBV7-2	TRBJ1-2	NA	CASSLESPASHLGGYTF	TGTGCCAGCAGCTTAGAAAGCCCTGCCAGTCATTTGGGGGGCTACACCTTC
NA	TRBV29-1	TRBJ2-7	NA	CSVAMRGVIDEQYF	TGCAGCGTTGCTATGCGCGGGGTAATCGACGAGCAGTACTTC
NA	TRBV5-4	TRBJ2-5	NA	CASSSALGFQETQYF	TGTGCCAGCAGCTCCGCCTTAGGGTTCCAAGAGACCCAGTACTTC